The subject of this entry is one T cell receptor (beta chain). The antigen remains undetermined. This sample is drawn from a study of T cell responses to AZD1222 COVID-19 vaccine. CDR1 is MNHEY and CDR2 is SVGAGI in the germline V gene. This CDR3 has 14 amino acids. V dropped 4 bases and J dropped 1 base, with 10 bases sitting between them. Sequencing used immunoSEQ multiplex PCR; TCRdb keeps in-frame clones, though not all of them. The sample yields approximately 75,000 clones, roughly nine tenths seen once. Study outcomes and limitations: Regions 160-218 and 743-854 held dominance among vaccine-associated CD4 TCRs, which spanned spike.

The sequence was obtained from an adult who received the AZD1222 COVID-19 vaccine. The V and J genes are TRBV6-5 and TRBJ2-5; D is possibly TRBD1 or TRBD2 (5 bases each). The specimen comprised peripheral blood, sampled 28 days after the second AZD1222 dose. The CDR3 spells CASSLGRRQETQYF. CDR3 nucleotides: TGTGCCAGCAGTTTGGGACGCCGCCAAGAGACCCAGTACTTC.